This T cell receptor beta chain came from a study of long-term antiretroviral therapy in people with HIV. General study points: Before ART, certain clones expanded, and these dominated the repertoire at all time points.

The run of the v3.0 immunoSEQ assay was at survey level. Profiled with immunoSEQ multiplex PCR; TCRdb holds only in-frame clones, not every one. The repertoire holds around 22,000 clones, with approximately 88% as singletons. Concerning this clone itself: Its target is not known.

Everyone in the study who had HIV was treated in the United States. Trimming left V 2 bases short and J 0 bases short, with 11 bases between. This CDR3 comprises 15 residues. Germline V gene data show CDR1 as SGHAT and CDR2 as FQNNGV. The chain joins TRBV11-2 to TRBJ2-7; D is unresolved. The sample here was unsorted PBMCs, taken around 4.5 years after starting antiretroviral therapy. The clonotype comes from a man aged 25-45 years with HIV. The chain's CDR3 is CASSLSDASSYEQYF. The CDR3 coding sequence is TGTGCCAGCAGCTTATCGGACGCTAGCTCCTACGAGCAGTACTTC.